This TCR beta chain was captured in a study of Graves' ophthalmopathy and Graves' hyperthyroidism. Across the whole study: Samples of peripheral blood were obtained at initial diagnosis, prior to treatment of any kind.

V lost 5 bases to trimming and J lost 2 bases, with 18 bases between them. There are 16 residues in the CDR3. Germline V gene data show CDR1 as SGHTA and CDR2 as FQGNSA. Researchers took RNA transcripts and amplified TCR beta CDR3 regions from them. The workflow started with a first-round RT-PCR run with HTBI primers and then moved on to a second-round multiplex PCR. TCRdb reprocessed the multiplex PCR reads with MiXCR, giving one entry per CDR3 protein. The data hold 200,000 to 250,000 distinct CDR3 sequences, with around 50% observed a single time. Having ophthalmopathy, the donors showed moderate-to-severe activity, CAS ≥3 and NOSPECS ≥4, with disease lasting under 3 months. Certain patients were not enrolled. These were patients with other autoimmune diseases, uncontrolled infections, pregnancy or lactation.

V usage is TRBV7-2 and J usage is TRBJ2-5, with D possibly matching TRBD1 (5 bases). The TCR sequence derives from an adult man with Graves' ophthalmopathy. The sequenced sample consisted of peripheral blood. The CDR3 reads CASSPQAQALQETQYF. The CDR3, as DNA: TGTGCCAGCAGCCCACAGGCACAGGCCCTACAAGAGACCCAGTACTTC.